The rows below give T cell receptor beta chains drawn from one sample of a study of cytomegalovirus exposure and HLA in healthy donors. Sequenced by immunoSEQ multiplex PCR; TCRdb stores in-frame clones only, minus some. In the table there are about 120,000 clones, around 84% of which are singletons. Sequencing used PBMCs. The source is a woman between 40 and 50 years old in good health and CMV-seronegative. The CDR3 runs from the conserved cysteine through the conserved F or W. Fields, in order: V gene, clone size, D gene, J gene, CDR3 length, CDR3 protein, CDR3 DNA. D genes are given only for firm matches. Rows give clone size only sometimes, using once, few, many, or a class for an expanded clone.

TRBV7-2,-,TRBD2,TRBJ2-3,15,CASSQPLAGADTQYF,TGTGCCAGCAGCCAACCCCTAGCGGGAGCAGATACGCAGTATTTT
TRBV7-9,-,TRBD2,TRBJ2-1,15,CASSSVAGGWGEQFF,TGTGCCAGCAGCTCCGTAGCGGGAGGGTGGGGCGAGCAGTTCTTC
TRBV28,-,TRBD2,TRBJ2-7,15,CASSFGWEGRYEQYF,TGTGCCAGCAGTTTCGGGTGGGAGGGCCGATACGAGCAGTACTTC
TRBV7-8,few,-,TRBJ2-7,13,CASSLGGGYEQYF,TGTGCCAGCAGCTTAGGAGGGGGATACGAGCAGTACTTC
TRBV25-1,-,-,TRBJ1-2,16,CASSGWGTAFAYGYTF,TGTGCCAGCAGTGGGTGGGGCACCGCCTTCGCCTATGGCTACACCTTC
TRBV15,-,TRBD1,TRBJ2-2,19,CATSSPTGQREVNTGELFF,TGTGCCACCAGCAGCCCAACGGGACAGCGAGAAGTAAACACCGGGGAGCTGTTTTTT
TRBV18,-,TRBD1,TRBJ2-1,14,CASSPPTGSNEQFF,TGTGCCAGCTCACCGCCGACAGGGAGCAATGAGCAGTTCTTC
TRBV4-2,-,-,TRBJ2-7,17,CASSQVFGTQSSYEQYF,TGTGCCAGCAGCCAAGTATTCGGGACTCAAAGCTCCTACGAGCAGTACTTC
TRBV5-1,-,TRBD2,TRBJ2-2,16,CASSLRGLANTGELFF,TGCGCCAGCAGCTTGCGAGGACTAGCAAACACCGGGGAGCTGTTTTTT
TRBV27,-,TRBD2,TRBJ2-7,14,CASSRYGGTYEQYF,TGTGCCAGCAGTCGGTACGGGGGGACCTACGAGCAGTACTTC
TRBV21-1,-,-,TRBJ2-3,15,CASSKPREYTDTQYF,TGTGCCAGCAGCAAACCCCGGGAGTATACAGATACGCAGTATTTT
TRBV6-1,-,-,TRBJ1-2,18,CASSEPGTGELGNYGYTF,TGTGCCAGCAGTGAACCAGGCACAGGCGAACTCGGTAACTATGGCTACACCTTC
TRBV5-6,few,-,TRBJ1-1,12,CASSEQAGRAFF,TGTGCCAGCAGCGAGCAGGCGGGGAGAGCTTTCTTT